The source of this TCR beta chain is a study of early T cells in non-severe SARS-CoV-2 infection. Overall study context: The chains were unpaired, and the sequenced material was bulk RNA from unsorted whole blood. General study points: CD4 and private specificities were missed by VDJdb matching, which favored anti-spike CD8 responses.

This clonotype was found a few times. As yet, its antigen is unknown. Unique molecular identifiers were added to individual cDNA molecules. A single record per CDR3 protein comes from TCRdb applying MiXCR to the 5' RACE reads. The table has approximately 47,000 distinct CDR3 sequences, roughly a tenth seen once. The CDR3 length is 14 residues. Trimming removed 2 bases from V and 8 bases from J; junction bases left unmatched: 3. Germline CDR1 and CDR2: SGHNT and YYREEE (reference sequence). The TCR sequence derives from an adult who was a healthcare worker with PCR-confirmed SARS-CoV-2 infection or an uninfected control (not recorded which). The specimen was whole blood, collected at baseline. The V gene is TRBV5-4, the J gene TRBJ2-1; TRBD2 agrees at 11 bases. The CDR3 is CASSFELAGDEQFF. For the CDR3, the DNA is TGTGCCAGCAGCTTTGAACTAGCGGGGGATGAGCAGTTCTTC.